Listed below are T cell receptor beta chains from one sample, sequenced in a study of esophageal squamous cell carcinoma tumors. MiXCR, run by TCRdb on the 5' RACE reads, gives a single entry per CDR3 protein. This repertoire shows 950 or so distinct CDR3 sequences, approximately 13% found once; its top ten account for around 20%. Sequenced material: tumor tissue. The source of these receptors is a man aged 45 to 85 with esophageal squamous cell carcinoma. Each CDR3 is given with its conserved first and last residue. The D gene is left open where the match is weak. Clone size, where shown, is once, few, many, or a class for clones that have expanded.

large TRBJ1-1 TRBD1 TRBV7-6 15 TGTGCCAGCAGCTTAGTCAGCGGCTGGACAGGCGAAGCTTTCTTT CASSLVSGWTGEAFF
medium-sized TRBJ1-1 . TRBV19 13 TGTGCCAGTAGTACGGGGTTGGCAACTGAAGCTTTCTTT CASSTGLATEAFF
medium-sized TRBJ2-3 . TRBV4-2 14 TGTGCCAGCAGCCCGGAGGTTAGCACAGATACGCAGTATTTT CASSPEVSTDTQYF
medium-sized TRBJ1-4 . TRBV7-9 15 TGTGCCAGCAGCTTATCTTCCGTGTCTAATGAAAAACTGTTTTTT CASSLSSVSNEKLFF
large TRBJ2-2 . TRBV10-3 13 TGTGCCATCAGCTATACAGGGACCGGGGAGCTGTTTTTT CAISYTGTGELFF
large TRBJ2-7 TRBD2 TRBV20-1 14 TGCAGTGCCCACGACCGGGAGGCCCGATACGAGCAGTACTTC CSAHDREARYEQYF
large TRBJ2-3 TRBD2 TRBV6-1 14 TGTGCCAGCAGCAAGCGGGACCGCACAGATACGCAGTATTTT CASSKRDRTDTQYF
medium-sized TRBJ2-2 TRBD1 TRBV5-4 16 TGTGCCAGCAGCTCCCGGGACAGGGCTTTCGGCGGGGAGCTGTTTTTT CASSSRDRAFGGELFF
medium-sized TRBJ2-3 TRBD1 TRBV5-1 18 TGCGCCAGCAGCTTGGCTTCAGGGGGAACATTAGCAACAGATACGCAGTATTTT CASSLASGGTLATDTQYF
. TRBJ2-4 . TRBV2 14 TGTGCCAGCAGGTATCAGGGAGGACAAAACATTCAGTACTTC CASRYQGGQNIQYF
medium-sized TRBJ2-3 TRBD2 TRBV29-1 12 TGCAGCGTGGGACTAGCGGGAGATACGCAGTATTTT CSVGLAGDTQYF
few TRBJ1-3 . TRBV7-2 15 TGTGCCAGCAGCTTAAGTTCTTCTGGCGGAAACACCAGATATTTT CASSLSSSGGNTRYF
medium-sized TRBJ1-5 . TRBV28 16 TGTGCCAGCAGTTACCCCTTAGCTGGTAGCAATCAGCCCCAGCATTTT CASSYPLAGSNQPQHF
medium-sized TRBJ2-1 TRBD1 TRBV7-9 15 TGTGCCAGCAGCTTAGGGGACAGGTCACTCAATGAGCAGTTCTTC CASSLGDRSLNEQFF
medium-sized TRBJ2-1 TRBD2 TRBV12-3/TRBV12-4 15 TGTGCCAGCAGGGGACTAGCGGGAGCTTACAATGAGCAGTTCTTC CASRGLAGAYNEQFF
medium-sized TRBJ2-3 . TRBV7-9 16 TGTGCCAGCAGCTTAGTTACAGGAGGGGGCTCAGATACGCAGTATTTT CASSLVTGGGSDTQYF
. TRBJ1-2 TRBD1 TRBV25-1 15 TGTGTCAGCAGTCACCCCTGGACAGGAACGTGTGGCTACACCTTC CVSSHPWTGTCGYTF
medium-sized TRBJ2-7 . TRBV6-5 13 TGTGCCAGCAGTCAGGACGTCTACTACGAGCAGTACTTC CASSQDVYYEQYF